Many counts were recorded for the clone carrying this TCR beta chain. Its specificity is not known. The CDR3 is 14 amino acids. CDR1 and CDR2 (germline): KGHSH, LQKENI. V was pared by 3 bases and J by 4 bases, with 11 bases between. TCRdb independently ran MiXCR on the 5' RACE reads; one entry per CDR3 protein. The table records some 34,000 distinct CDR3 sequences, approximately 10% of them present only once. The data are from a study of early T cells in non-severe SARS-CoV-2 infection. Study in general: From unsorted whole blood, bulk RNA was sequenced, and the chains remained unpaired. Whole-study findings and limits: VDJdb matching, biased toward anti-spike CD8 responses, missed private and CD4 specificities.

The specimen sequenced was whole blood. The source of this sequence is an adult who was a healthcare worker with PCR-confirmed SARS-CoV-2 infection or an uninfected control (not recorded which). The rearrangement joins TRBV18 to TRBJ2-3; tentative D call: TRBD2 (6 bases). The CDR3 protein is CASSPPSGADTQYF. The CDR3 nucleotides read TGTGCCAGCTCACCCCCCTCGGGGGCAGATACGCAGTATTTT.